This note documents a single TCR beta chain sequence. These data come from a study of OX40 agonist ivuxolimab in advanced cancers. The CDR3 runs to 15 residues. The V end was cut by 4 bases, the J end by 6 bases, with 19 bases between. Germline-derived CDR1 and CDR2 are SGHNT and YENEEA. Blood samples were obtained at baseline, cycle 4 day 1, and cycle 7 day 1. Some clones are missing from TCRdb's copy, which holds only in-frame ones; the method was immunoSEQ multiplex PCR. The data show 65,000 to 70,000 clones, with around 87% seen just once and approximately 2.6% held by the top ten. The V and J genes are TRBV11-3 and TRBJ2-7; perhaps TRBD2 as D (6 bases). Sequencing used CD4+ or CD8+ T cells sorted from blood, obtained in a trial of the OX40 agonist ivuxolimab. This receptor was identified in an adult with an advanced solid tumor such as melanoma, head and neck, liver or kidney cancer. CDR3 in amino acids: CASSSRLGGLGEQYF. The CDR3, as DNA: TGTGCCAGCAGCTCTCGCTTGGGGGGATTGGGCGAGCAGTACTTC.